The entry below describes one T cell receptor (beta chain). Its antigen is not yet known. This may arise from a read error, as a much more abundant clone is one base away. Receptor amplification or capture employed 5' RACE. Sequencer: Illumina HiSeq 2500. The second PCR ran for about 7 to 11 cycles and used a J-beta primer mix along with a sample-barcoded 5' primer. Each TCR beta cDNA molecule received a unique molecular identifier from a template-switch 5' adaptor carrying 12 random nucleotides. At least 2.5 million CDR3-containing paired-end reads were obtained from each sample. First-strand cDNA synthesis was performed from all RNA using the Mint cDNA synthesis kit, with priming by a TRBC-specific oligonucleotide. After uracil-DNA glycosylase treatment, a first 18-cycle PCR used universal primers M1SS and BC2_uni_R on all cDNA. The study's own analysis went as follows. For normalization, 1 million high-quality reads, each with a distinct molecular identifier, were randomly selected from each sample. Instead of being binned into consensus sequences, reads with shared molecular identifiers were discarded. MiTCR, with a Q25 quality threshold and the strictest error-elimination algorithm, was used for CDR3 identification, clonotype clustering and error correction. A nonparametric unseen species model with Euler transformation was used to estimate a lower bound on total TCR beta diversity. The public reads were run again by TCRdb, first through fastp at Q25 and then through MiXCR, and only productive beta chains were kept. A single entry per CDR3 protein holds the most common genes and DNA from its merged rows. These V and J calls derive from TCRdb rather than the authors' analysis. This sample has some 1.5 million distinct CDR3 sequences in its table, and about 28% of those were observed once. The top ten clonotypes cover about 7.7% of the sample.

Donors were a few dozen systemically healthy Caucasian individuals from Russia aged 6 to 90 years. Around 9.7 milliliters of peripheral blood were collected from each donor into EDTA-treated Vacutainer tubes. Ficoll-Paque density-gradient centrifugation was used to isolate PBMCs, with at least 7 million per sample. Total RNA was extracted from PBMCs with Trizol reagent, with at least 6 micrograms obtained per sample. Naive CD45RAhigh/CD27high T cell percentages were measured by flow cytometry on a PBMC aliquot from every donor. The record originates from a study of blood T cells in healthy people across ages (dated by TCRdb to about 2015). About the investigation overall: In model experiments, template switching captured about one uniquely barcoded TCR beta cDNA molecule for every two T cells. For two donors (one aged 18 to 30 and one aged 80 or older), the study analyzed two additional independent replicas of 1 million unique cDNA reads from the same blood draw. The study measured age-related changes in TCR beta repertoire diversity using deep sequencing normalized with unique cDNA molecular identifiers. Donors of different ages were randomly distributed across sequencing lanes to avoid experimental bias. Four age groups were formed from the donors: young (average approximately 15 years), middle-aged (approximately 40), aged (around 68) and long-lived (approximately 78).

The research as a whole found: Because donor CMV infection status was unknown, age-related changes in expanded clonotypes were potentially confounded. Compared with the aged group, the long-lived group had more naive CD4+ T cells, fewer expanded clones and increased TCR diversity, suggesting age selection. Observed TCR beta diversity correlated strongly with the percentage of naive T cells measured by flow cytometry. Because profiling used bulk unsorted PBMCs, naive and antigen-experienced compartments could not be compared conclusively. Observed TCR beta diversity per million T cells fell roughly linearly with age, and a significant reduction was already apparent by age around 44. Estimates of total diversity based on one million sequenced T cells were regarded as lower bounds and as underestimates.

The sample taken for sequencing was blood. This sequence was found in a woman in her thirties in good health.

The DNA is TGTGCCAGCAGCGTCGGACAGCGTTCTAGCTATGGCTACACCTTC. This codes for CASSVGQRSSYGYTF. The receptor chain draws on TRBV9 and TRBJ1-2, with TRBD1 as a weak D call on 6 bases. Cut back by 2 bases and 4 bases, the V and J ends lie 15 bases apart. CDR1 and CDR2 were assigned from the germline V gene as SGDLS and YYNGEE. From the cysteine through the phenylalanine, the CDR3 covers 15 amino acids. Of the read, only the CDR3 DNA is kept; its 45 bases are in frame from base 1. The full variable domain, with segments outside the CDR3 supplied by the reference TRBV9 and TRBJ1-2 proteins, appears as DSGVTQTPKHLITATGQRVTLRCSPRSGDLSVYWYQQSLDQGLQFLIQYYNGEERAKGNILERFSAQQFPDLHSELNLSSLELGDSALYFCASSVGQRSSYGYTFGSGTRLTVV.